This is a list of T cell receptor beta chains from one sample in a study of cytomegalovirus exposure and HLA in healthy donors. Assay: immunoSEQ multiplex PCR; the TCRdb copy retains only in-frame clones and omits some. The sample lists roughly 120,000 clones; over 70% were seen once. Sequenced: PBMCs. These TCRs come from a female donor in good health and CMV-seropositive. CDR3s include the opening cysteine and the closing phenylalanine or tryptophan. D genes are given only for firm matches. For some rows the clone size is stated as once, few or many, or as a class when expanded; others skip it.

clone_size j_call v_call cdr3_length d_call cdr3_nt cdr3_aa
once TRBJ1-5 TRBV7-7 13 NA TGTGCCAGCAGTAATGGGGCGGACCAGCCCCAGCATTTT CASSNGADQPQHF
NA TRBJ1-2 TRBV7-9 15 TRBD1 TGTGCCAGCAGCTTCGACAGGGGTAGTAACTATGGCTACACCTTC CASSFDRGSNYGYTF
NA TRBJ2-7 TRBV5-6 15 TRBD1 TGTGCCAGCAGCTGGGGACAGGGGAGCCCCTACGAGCAGTACTTC CASSWGQGSPYEQYF
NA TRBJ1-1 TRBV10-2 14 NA TGCGCCAGCAGCGCGACAGCTCTGAACACTGAAGCTTTCTTT CASSATALNTEAFF
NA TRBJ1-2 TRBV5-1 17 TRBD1 TGCGCCAGCAGCTTGGGGGGTACCGGGACAGTCAACTATGGCTACACCTTC CASSLGGTGTVNYGYTF
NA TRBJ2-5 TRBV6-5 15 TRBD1 TGTGCCAGCAGTTACGCAGGGGGCGAAGAAGAGACCCAGTACTTC CASSYAGGEEETQYF
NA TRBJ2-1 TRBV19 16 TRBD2 TGTGCCAGTAGTCGACCGACTAGCGGGAACGCCTATGAGCAGTTCTTC CASSRPTSGNAYEQFF
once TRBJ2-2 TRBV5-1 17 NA TGCGCCAGCAGCTTGATGGGCCAACCGAGGAACACCGGGGAGCTGTTTTTT CASSLMGQPRNTGELFF
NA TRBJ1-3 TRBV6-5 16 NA TGTGCCAGCAGTTACTCTTCAGGGCTCTCTGGAAACACCATATATTTT CASSYSSGLSGNTIYF
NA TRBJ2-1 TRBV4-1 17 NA TGCGCCAGCAGCCAAGAAACGGAGACGGCCTCCTACAATGAGCAGTTCTTC CASSQETETASYNEQFF
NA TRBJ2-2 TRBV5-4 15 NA TGTGCCAGCAGCCCCCGTTCGGTTATACCCGGGGAGCTGTTTTTT CASSPRSVIPGELFF
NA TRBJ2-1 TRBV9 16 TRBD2 TGTGCCAGCAGCCCCCAGGGGACTAGCTCCTACAATGAGCAGTTCTTC CASSPQGTSSYNEQFF
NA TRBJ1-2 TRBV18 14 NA TGTGCCAGCTCACCTGATCGGGAGAAATATGGCTACACCTTC CASSPDREKYGYTF
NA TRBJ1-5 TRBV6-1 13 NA TGTGCCAGCAGTGGGGGCAGCAATCAGCCCCAGCATTTT CASSGGSNQPQHF
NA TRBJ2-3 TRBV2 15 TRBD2 TGTGCCAGCAAGAGGGCGGGAGGGATCACAGATACGCAGTATTTT CASKRAGGITDTQYF
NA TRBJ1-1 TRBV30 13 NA TGTGCCTGGAGTCCGCTGGGGGCGACTGAAGCTTTCTTT CAWSPLGATEAFF
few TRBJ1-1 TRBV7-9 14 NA TGTGCCAGCAGCACCCGTGAAGGGGTCACTGAAGCTTTCTTT CASSTREGVTEAFF
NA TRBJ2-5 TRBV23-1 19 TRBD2 TGCGCCAGCAGTCCTCGACTAGCGGGGGGGCGATTAGAGGAGGAGACCCAGTACTTC CASSPRLAGGRLEEETQYF
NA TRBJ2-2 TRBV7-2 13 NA TGTGCCAGCAGCCCCCATAGTACCGGGGAGCTGTTTTTT CASSPHSTGELFF
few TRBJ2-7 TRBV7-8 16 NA TGTGCCAGCAGCTTAGGTGGCGGCTATAGCTCCTACGAGCAGTACTTC CASSLGGGYSSYEQYF
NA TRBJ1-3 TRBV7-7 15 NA TGTGCTAGCAGCTCGGACATGTCGTTCGGAAACACCATATATTTT CASSSDMSFGNTIYF
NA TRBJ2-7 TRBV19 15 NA TGTGCCAGTAGTATAGAAGGGGTTGGTGATCACGAGCAGTACTTC CASSIEGVGDHEQYF
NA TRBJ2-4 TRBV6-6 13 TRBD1 TGTGCCAGCAGTTCCAGGGACAGGGAGGAGGTGCACTTC CASSSRDREEVHF
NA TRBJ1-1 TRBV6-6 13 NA TGTGCCAGCAGACCATCTTTTGACAGGGAAGCTTTCTTT CASRPSFDREAFF
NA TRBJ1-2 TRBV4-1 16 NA TGCGCCAGCAGCCAGCCAAACAGGGATCCGCGCTATGGCTACACCTTC CASSQPNRDPRYGYTF
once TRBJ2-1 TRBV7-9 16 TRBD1 TGTGCCAGCACCCCCATGGAGGACAGGATCTACAATGAGCAGTTCTTC CASTPMEDRIYNEQFF
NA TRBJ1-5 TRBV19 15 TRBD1 TGTGCCAGTACCCTTGGACAGGGGAGCAATCAGCCCCAGCATTTT CASTLGQGSNQPQHF
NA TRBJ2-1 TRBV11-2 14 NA TGTGCCAGCAGCTTTGGCGGGTCGTACAATGAGCAGTTCTTC CASSFGGSYNEQFF
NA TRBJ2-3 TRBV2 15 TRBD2 TGTGCCAGCGACGGGATGGGGACTAGCCTCGATACGCAGTATTTT CASDGMGTSLDTQYF
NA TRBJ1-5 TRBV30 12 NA TGTGCCTGGAGTCGGGGTGGTCAGCCCCAGCATTTT CAWSRGGQPQHF
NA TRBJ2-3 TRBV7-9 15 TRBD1 TGTGCCAGCAGCCCTGGACAGGGGGACACAGATACGCAGTATTTT CASSPGQGDTDTQYF
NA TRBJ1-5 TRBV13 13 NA TGTGCCAGCAGCCTGGGGGCTAATCAGCCCCAGCATTTT CASSLGANQPQHF
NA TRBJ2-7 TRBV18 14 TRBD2 TGTGCCAGCTCCGGGACTAGCGGATCCTACGAGCAGTACTTC CASSGTSGSYEQYF
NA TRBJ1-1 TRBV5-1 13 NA TGCGCCAGCAGCTTGGGAGTGAACACTGAAGCTTTCTTT CASSLGVNTEAFF
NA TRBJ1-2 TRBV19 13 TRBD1 TGTGCCAGTAGTCCGGGGACAGGGGATGGCTACACCTTC CASSPGTGDGYTF
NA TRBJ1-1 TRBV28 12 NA TGTGCCAGCATCTCTGTGGGACTTGCAGCTTTCTTT CASISVGLAAFF
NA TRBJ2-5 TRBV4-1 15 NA TGCGCCAGCAGCCAAGGCGGTTCATCTGAAGAGACCCAGTACTTC CASSQGGSSEETQYF
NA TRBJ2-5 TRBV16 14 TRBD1 TGTGCCAGCAAACGACCAGGGGGCGAGGAGACCCAGTACTTC CASKRPGGEETQYF
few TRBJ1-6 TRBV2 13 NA TGTGCCAGCTCCCCCACAGGGAAATCACCCCTCCACTTT CASSPTGKSPLHF
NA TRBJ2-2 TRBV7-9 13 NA TGTGCCACAAGCAGGGAAAAGGGCGGGGAGCTGTTTTTT CATSREKGGELFF
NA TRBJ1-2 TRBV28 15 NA TGTGCCAGCAGGGAGGGTTCGGGGCAGGACTATGGCTACACCTTC CASREGSGQDYGYTF
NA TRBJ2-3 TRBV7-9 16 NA TGTGCCAGCAGCCCCCTCGGAGAGGGAAGCACAGATACGCAGTATTTT CASSPLGEGSTDTQYF